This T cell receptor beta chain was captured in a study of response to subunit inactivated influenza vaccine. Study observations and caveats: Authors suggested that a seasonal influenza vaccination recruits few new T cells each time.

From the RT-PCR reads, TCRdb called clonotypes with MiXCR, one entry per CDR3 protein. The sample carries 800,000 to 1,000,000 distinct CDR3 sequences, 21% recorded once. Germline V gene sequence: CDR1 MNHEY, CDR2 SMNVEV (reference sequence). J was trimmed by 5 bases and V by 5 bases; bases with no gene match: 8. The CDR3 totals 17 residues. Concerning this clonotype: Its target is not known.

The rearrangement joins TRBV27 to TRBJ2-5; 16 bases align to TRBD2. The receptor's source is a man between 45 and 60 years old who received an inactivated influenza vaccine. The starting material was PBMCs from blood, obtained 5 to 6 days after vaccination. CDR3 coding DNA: TGTGCCAGCAGTACCGGGACTAGCGGGAGGGCCGGGGAGACCCAGTACTTC. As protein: CASSTGTSGRAGETQYF.